Listed below are T cell receptor beta chains from one sample, sequenced in a study of OX40 agonist ivuxolimab in advanced cancers. Data came from immunoSEQ multiplex PCR; TCRdb stores just in-frame clones and leaves some out. Seen here are some 22,000 clones, about 90% observed once, and the top ten hold 15% to 20%. Sequencing was performed on CD4+ or CD8+ T cells sorted from blood, taken in a trial of the OX40 agonist ivuxolimab. The receptor source for this set is an adult with an advanced solid tumor such as melanoma, head and neck, liver or kidney cancer. Both conserved end residues are part of each CDR3. The order of the fields is D gene, V gene, clone size, J gene, CDR3 DNA, CDR3 protein. D genes are given only for firm matches. Clone size is not always given. Where it is, it says once, few, many or a class for expanded clones.

d_gene: -; v_gene: TRBV5-8; abundance: -; j_gene: TRBJ1-1; CDR3nt: TGTGCCAGCAGCTTGGTACAGGGAACTGAAGCTTTCTTT; CDR3aa: CASSLVQGTEAFF
d_gene: -; v_gene: TRBV4-1; abundance: -; j_gene: TRBJ1-5; CDR3nt: TGCGCCAGCAGCCCACAACAGGGTTCGAATCAGCCCCAGCATTTT; CDR3aa: CASSPQQGSNQPQHF
d_gene: -; v_gene: TRBV10-2; abundance: -; j_gene: TRBJ2-1; CDR3nt: TGCGCCAGCAGTGAGGAGTTAGCTCGGAGTACTGAGCAGTTCTTC; CDR3aa: CASSEELARSTEQFF
d_gene: TRBD1; v_gene: TRBV6-1; abundance: once; j_gene: TRBJ1-5; CDR3nt: TGTGCCAGCAGTGAAGACAGGGGGGGCTGGCAGCCCCAGCATTTT; CDR3aa: CASSEDRGGWQPQHF
d_gene: TRBD1; v_gene: TRBV4-1; abundance: -; j_gene: TRBJ1-2; CDR3nt: TGCGCCAGCAGCCAAGATACCCGGACAGGGTCCTATGGCTACACCTTC; CDR3aa: CASSQDTRTGSYGYTF
d_gene: -; v_gene: TRBV4-1; abundance: once; j_gene: TRBJ2-1; CDR3nt: TGCGCCAGCAGCCGAGACCCGCCAGAGGCTAGCCGTGCCTACAATGAGCAGTTCTTC; CDR3aa: CASSRDPPEASRAYNEQFF
d_gene: -; v_gene: TRBV4-1; abundance: -; j_gene: TRBJ1-1; CDR3nt: TGCGCCAGCAGCAGCCGACTGAACACTGAAGCTTTCTTT; CDR3aa: CASSSRLNTEAFF
d_gene: TRBD2; v_gene: TRBV7-9; abundance: -; j_gene: TRBJ2-5; CDR3nt: TGTGCCAGCAGCTTAAGCACTAGCGGGGCAGAGACCCAGTACTTC; CDR3aa: CASSLSTSGAETQYF
d_gene: -; v_gene: TRBV9; abundance: -; j_gene: TRBJ2-1; CDR3nt: TGTGCCAGCGGAGAACTAGAAAACAATGAGCAGTTCTTC; CDR3aa: CASGELENNEQFF
d_gene: -; v_gene: TRBV19; abundance: -; j_gene: TRBJ1-1; CDR3nt: TGTGCCAGTAGTATAGTTCCGGGAGGAACTGAAGCTTTCTTT; CDR3aa: CASSIVPGGTEAFF
d_gene: -; v_gene: TRBV19; abundance: -; j_gene: TRBJ2-5; CDR3nt: TGTGCCAGTAGTATCCAAGGGCTAGCGTTTGAGACCCAGTACTTC; CDR3aa: CASSIQGLAFETQYF
d_gene: -; v_gene: TRBV7-9; abundance: -; j_gene: TRBJ2-3; CDR3nt: TGTGCCAGCAGCAATACAGGGTCAAGCACAGATACGCAGTATTTT; CDR3aa: CASSNTGSSTDTQYF
d_gene: -; v_gene: TRBV6-4; abundance: -; j_gene: TRBJ2-3; CDR3nt: TGTGCCAGCAGTGACGCAGGGGGGGGTCAGGGCACAGATACGCAGTATTTT; CDR3aa: CASSDAGGGQGTDTQYF
d_gene: -; v_gene: TRBV27; abundance: -; j_gene: TRBJ1-5; CDR3nt: TGTGCCAGCATTCAGCCCCAGCATTTT; CDR3aa: CASIQPQHF
d_gene: TRBD1; v_gene: TRBV27; abundance: -; j_gene: TRBJ2-1; CDR3nt: TGTGCCAGCAGTTCCATCGGACAGGGGAGCAATGAGCAGTTCTTC; CDR3aa: CASSSIGQGSNEQFF
d_gene: -; v_gene: TRBV7-9; abundance: -; j_gene: TRBJ2-7; CDR3nt: TGTGCCAGCAGCTTAGCGGCATACCGCGAGCAGTACTTC; CDR3aa: CASSLAAYREQYF
d_gene: TRBD1; v_gene: TRBV6-6; abundance: -; j_gene: TRBJ1-1; CDR3nt: TGTGCCAGCAGTTACTCAGTCGAAGGGGGCGAAGCTTTCTTT; CDR3aa: CASSYSVEGGEAFF
d_gene: TRBD1; v_gene: TRBV7-1; abundance: -; j_gene: TRBJ2-7; CDR3nt: TGTGCCAGCAGCTTAGGGGACAGGGGGCGTAAAGAGCAGTACTTC; CDR3aa: CASSLGDRGRKEQYF
d_gene: -; v_gene: TRBV7-8; abundance: -; j_gene: TRBJ1-2; CDR3nt: TGTGCCAGCAGCTTGGGAGGGACTGGCTATAACTATGGCTACACCTTC; CDR3aa: CASSLGGTGYNYGYTF
d_gene: -; v_gene: TRBV14; abundance: -; j_gene: TRBJ1-5; CDR3nt: TGTGCGGGGAACCGGGAGGAGCATCAGCCCCAGCATTTT; CDR3aa: CAGNREEHQPQHF
d_gene: -; v_gene: TRBV7-6; abundance: -; j_gene: TRBJ2-3; CDR3nt: TGTGCCAGCTCTCAATGGGGCCGTGGAGATACGCAGTATTTT; CDR3aa: CASSQWGRGDTQYF
d_gene: -; v_gene: TRBV7-9; abundance: -; j_gene: TRBJ1-4; CDR3nt: TGTGCCAGCAGCTTCCAAGGGGGAGGAATTGAAAAACTGTTTTTT; CDR3aa: CASSFQGGGIEKLFF